Listed below are T cell receptor beta chains from one sample, sequenced in a study of blood T cell repertoires in COVID-19. Measured with immunoSEQ multiplex PCR; TCRdb has only the in-frame clones, and not every one. Found here are 350,000 or so clones, roughly nine tenths of them singletons; the top ten hold 3.5% to 4%. Sequenced: peripheral blood. These receptors came from a woman aged 55-75 years with COVID-19, enrolled during active disease. Each CDR3 is given with its conserved first and last residue. The order of the fields is V gene, J gene, clone size, D gene, CDR3 DNA, CDR3 protein. A D gene is named only where the DNA matches it firmly. The size entry is marked missing in some rows and otherwise reads once, few, many or a size class.

v_gene: TRBV19
j_gene: TRBJ1-2
abundance: few
d_gene: TRBD1
CDR3nt: TGTGCCAGTAGTCTCACAGGGGGATTGAACTATGGCTACACCTTC
CDR3aa: CASSLTGGLNYGYTF

v_gene: TRBV11-2
j_gene: TRBJ2-1
abundance: NA
d_gene: TRBD1
CDR3nt: TGTGCCAGCAGCGCTCGGGACAGATTAACACACAATGAGCAGTTCTTC
CDR3aa: CASSARDRLTHNEQFF

v_gene: TRBV11-1
j_gene: TRBJ1-2
abundance: NA
d_gene: TRBD1
CDR3nt: TGTGCCAGCAGCTCCTCCCAAGGGGGCTATCGCTACACCTTC
CDR3aa: CASSSSQGGYRYTF

v_gene: TRBV6-2/TRBV6-3
j_gene: TRBJ1-1
abundance: NA
d_gene: NA
CDR3nt: TGTGCCAGCAGTGCGGGGACCGTCGGCCTGAACACTGAAGCTTTCTTT
CDR3aa: CASSAGTVGLNTEAFF

v_gene: TRBV12-3/TRBV12-4
j_gene: TRBJ1-2
abundance: once
d_gene: TRBD1
CDR3nt: TGTGCCAGCACCGACAGGGGAAGTTTTGGCTACACCTTC
CDR3aa: CASTDRGSFGYTF

v_gene: TRBV7-9
j_gene: TRBJ1-1
abundance: NA
d_gene: TRBD1
CDR3nt: TGTGCCAGCAGCTCGTGGGACAGGGGGAAAACTGAAGCTTTCTTT
CDR3aa: CASSSWDRGKTEAFF

v_gene: TRBV6-5
j_gene: TRBJ2-7
abundance: NA
d_gene: NA
CDR3nt: TGTGCCAGCAATACGCTCTCGACAGGCTCTCGCGAGCAGTACTTC
CDR3aa: CASNTLSTGSREQYF

v_gene: TRBV6-6
j_gene: TRBJ1-1
abundance: NA
d_gene: TRBD1
CDR3nt: TGTGCCAGCAGACCTTGGGACAGGGTAAACACTGAAGCTTTCTTT
CDR3aa: CASRPWDRVNTEAFF

v_gene: TRBV9
j_gene: TRBJ1-6
abundance: NA
d_gene: TRBD1
CDR3nt: TGTGCCAGCAGCGTAGATAACAGGGGGTCGGCACCCCTCCACTTT
CDR3aa: CASSVDNRGSAPLHF

v_gene: TRBV7-3
j_gene: TRBJ2-7
abundance: NA
d_gene: NA
CDR3nt: TGTGCCAGCAGCTTAGATCAGGCCTACGAGCAGTACTTC
CDR3aa: CASSLDQAYEQYF

v_gene: TRBV30
j_gene: TRBJ1-4
abundance: NA
d_gene: NA
CDR3nt: TGTGCCTGGAGTGGTTACGGACAGAAGAATGAAAAACTGTTTTTT
CDR3aa: CAWSGYGQKNEKLFF

v_gene: TRBV9
j_gene: TRBJ2-1
abundance: NA
d_gene: TRBD2
CDR3nt: TGTGCCAGCAGCGAGGGGACTAGCGATTACAATGAGCAGTTCTTC
CDR3aa: CASSEGTSDYNEQFF

v_gene: TRBV7-2
j_gene: TRBJ2-3
abundance: NA
d_gene: TRBD2
CDR3nt: TGTGCCAGCAGCCGCGTAGCGGGGAAGGGCGGAGCAGATACGCAGTATTTT
CDR3aa: CASSRVAGKGGADTQYF

v_gene: TRBV27
j_gene: TRBJ2-6
abundance: NA
d_gene: NA
CDR3nt: TGTGCCAGCAGTCCAGGGGGGAACTCTGGGGCCAACGTCCTGACTTTC
CDR3aa: CASSPGGNSGANVLTF

v_gene: TRBV28
j_gene: TRBJ1-4
abundance: NA
d_gene: TRBD1
CDR3nt: TGTGCCAGCAGCTTAACCGGGACAGGGGGATTTAATGAAAAACTGTTTTTT
CDR3aa: CASSLTGTGGFNEKLFF

v_gene: TRBV28
j_gene: TRBJ1-1
abundance: NA
d_gene: TRBD1
CDR3nt: TGTGCCAGCATGGTCAGGGGGTTGTCTGAAGCTTTCTTT
CDR3aa: CASMVRGLSEAFF

v_gene: TRBV3-1/TRBV3-2
j_gene: TRBJ2-5
abundance: NA
d_gene: NA
CDR3nt: TGTGCCAGCAGCCAAGAATGGCCTTCCCCAGAGACCCAGTACTTC
CDR3aa: CASSQEWPSPETQYF

v_gene: TRBV5-6
j_gene: TRBJ1-1
abundance: NA
d_gene: TRBD1
CDR3nt: TGTGCCAGCAGCTTGAACCCAGGGGGGAACACTGAAGCTTTCTTT
CDR3aa: CASSLNPGGNTEAFF

v_gene: TRBV3-1/TRBV3-2
j_gene: TRBJ1-1
abundance: once
d_gene: TRBD1
CDR3nt: TGTGCCAGCAGCCAACGACAGGGAACTGAAGCTTTCTTT
CDR3aa: CASSQRQGTEAFF

v_gene: TRBV9
j_gene: TRBJ1-2
abundance: NA
d_gene: NA
CDR3nt: TGTGCCAGCAGCGTATCATCAGGGGATAATGGCTACACCTTC
CDR3aa: CASSVSSGDNGYTF

v_gene: TRBV19
j_gene: TRBJ2-5
abundance: NA
d_gene: NA
CDR3nt: TGTGCCAGTAGTATCCACGGCCAAGAGACCCAGTACTTC
CDR3aa: CASSIHGQETQYF

v_gene: TRBV11-2
j_gene: TRBJ1-4
abundance: NA
d_gene: NA
CDR3nt: TGTGCCAGCAGCTTAGATTGGGCGGGAAGTTATGAAAAACTGTTTTTT
CDR3aa: CASSLDWAGSYEKLFF

v_gene: TRBV15
j_gene: TRBJ1-1
abundance: NA
d_gene: NA
CDR3nt: TGTGCCACCAGCTGGGGGGGGGCCACTGAAGCTTTCTTT
CDR3aa: CATSWGGATEAFF

v_gene: TRBV13
j_gene: TRBJ1-1
abundance: NA
d_gene: NA
CDR3nt: TGTGCCAGCGCTCGGGACCCCGGGGGTACTGAAGCTTTCTTT
CDR3aa: CASARDPGGTEAFF

v_gene: TRBV18
j_gene: TRBJ2-2
abundance: once
d_gene: TRBD1
CDR3nt: TGTGCCAGCTCACCCGCCGGGACAGGGGGCACCGGGGAGCTGTTTTTT
CDR3aa: CASSPAGTGGTGELFF

v_gene: TRBV5-6
j_gene: TRBJ2-3
abundance: NA
d_gene: TRBD2
CDR3nt: TGTGCCAGCAGCCTAGCGGGGGGGCGGTTAGATACGCAGTATTTT
CDR3aa: CASSLAGGRLDTQYF

v_gene: TRBV6-5
j_gene: TRBJ2-7
abundance: NA
d_gene: TRBD1
CDR3nt: TGTGCCAGCAGAAAAGCCGGGACAGGGGTCTACGAGCAGTACTTC
CDR3aa: CASRKAGTGVYEQYF

v_gene: TRBV5-5
j_gene: TRBJ1-4
abundance: NA
d_gene: NA
CDR3nt: TGTGCCAGCAGCTTGGGTAGGAGGGTCGCAACTAATGAAAAACTGTTTTTT
CDR3aa: CASSLGRRVATNEKLFF

v_gene: TRBV18
j_gene: TRBJ1-4
abundance: few
d_gene: TRBD1
CDR3nt: TGTGCCAGCTCACCACCGGGACAGGTTCTTGAAAAACTGTTTTTT
CDR3aa: CASSPPGQVLEKLFF

v_gene: TRBV27
j_gene: TRBJ2-1
abundance: NA
d_gene: TRBD1
CDR3nt: TGTGCCAGCAGTTGGGGGGACAGGGAGATCGCACGGCAGTTCTTC
CDR3aa: CASSWGDREIARQFF

v_gene: TRBV19
j_gene: TRBJ1-1
abundance: once
d_gene: TRBD1
CDR3nt: TGTGCCAGTAGGGCGACAGGGGGCGTTACTGAAGCTTTCTTT
CDR3aa: CASRATGGVTEAFF

v_gene: TRBV7-9
j_gene: TRBJ1-1
abundance: NA
d_gene: TRBD1
CDR3nt: TGTGCCAGCAGCCCCGCCCGCCCAGGGGGGAGGTACACTGAAGCTTTCTTT
CDR3aa: CASSPARPGGRYTEAFF

v_gene: TRBV27
j_gene: TRBJ1-1
abundance: NA
d_gene: TRBD1
CDR3nt: TGTGCCAGCAGTTTTATGACAGGGCGACTTGGCACTGAAGCTTTCTTT
CDR3aa: CASSFMTGRLGTEAFF

v_gene: TRBV19
j_gene: TRBJ1-1
abundance: NA
d_gene: TRBD1
CDR3nt: TGTGCCAGTAGTCCCGTACAGGGGGAAGGGGGCACTGAAGCTTTCTTT
CDR3aa: CASSPVQGEGGTEAFF

v_gene: TRBV6-6
j_gene: TRBJ1-4
abundance: NA
d_gene: NA
CDR3nt: TGTGCCAGCTCCCGGGACATCAATAATGAAAAACTGTTTTTT
CDR3aa: CASSRDINNEKLFF

v_gene: TRBV19
j_gene: TRBJ1-5
abundance: NA
d_gene: NA
CDR3nt: TGTGCCAGTAGTCCTATAAATCAGCCCCAGCATTTT
CDR3aa: CASSPINQPQHF

v_gene: TRBV20-1
j_gene: TRBJ1-1
abundance: NA
d_gene: NA
CDR3nt: TGCAGTGCTAGTTCCGGCACCGGGGGCACTGAAGCTTTCTTT
CDR3aa: CSASSGTGGTEAFF

v_gene: TRBV7-9
j_gene: TRBJ2-1
abundance: NA
d_gene: TRBD2
CDR3nt: TGTGCCAGCAGCACCCGGGGGGGCCATGAGCAGTTCTTC
CDR3aa: CASSTRGGHEQFF

v_gene: TRBV11-3
j_gene: TRBJ2-3
abundance: few
d_gene: NA
CDR3nt: TGTGCCAGCAGCGAAGAGTACTACACAGATACGCAGTATTTT
CDR3aa: CASSEEYYTDTQYF

v_gene: TRBV19
j_gene: TRBJ1-2
abundance: once
d_gene: NA
CDR3nt: TGTGCCAGTACCTCCCGAGGACACTCCTATGGCTACACCTTC
CDR3aa: CASTSRGHSYGYTF

v_gene: TRBV6-5
j_gene: TRBJ1-4
abundance: NA
d_gene: NA
CDR3nt: TGTGCCAGCAGTTACCGGGGGGAGATTAATGAAAAACTGTTTTTT
CDR3aa: CASSYRGEINEKLFF

v_gene: TRBV6-5
j_gene: TRBJ2-7
abundance: NA
d_gene: NA
CDR3nt: TGTGCCAGCAGTTACTCAAGCGGCAAGCTTTTCTACGAGCAGTACTTC
CDR3aa: CASSYSSGKLFYEQYF

v_gene: TRBV3-1/TRBV3-2
j_gene: TRBJ2-1
abundance: NA
d_gene: TRBD1
CDR3nt: TGTGCCAGCAGCCCCGGGACAGGTGATTACAATGAGCAGTTCTTC
CDR3aa: CASSPGTGDYNEQFF

v_gene: TRBV13
j_gene: TRBJ2-1
abundance: few
d_gene: TRBD2
CDR3nt: TGTGCCAGCAGCTCCGCGGGGGGACCTTACAATGAGCAGTTCTTC
CDR3aa: CASSSAGGPYNEQFF

v_gene: TRBV9
j_gene: TRBJ1-4
abundance: NA
d_gene: TRBD1
CDR3nt: TGTGCCAGCAGCCCCACAGGGGGTAGTGAAAAACTGTTTTTT
CDR3aa: CASSPTGGSEKLFF